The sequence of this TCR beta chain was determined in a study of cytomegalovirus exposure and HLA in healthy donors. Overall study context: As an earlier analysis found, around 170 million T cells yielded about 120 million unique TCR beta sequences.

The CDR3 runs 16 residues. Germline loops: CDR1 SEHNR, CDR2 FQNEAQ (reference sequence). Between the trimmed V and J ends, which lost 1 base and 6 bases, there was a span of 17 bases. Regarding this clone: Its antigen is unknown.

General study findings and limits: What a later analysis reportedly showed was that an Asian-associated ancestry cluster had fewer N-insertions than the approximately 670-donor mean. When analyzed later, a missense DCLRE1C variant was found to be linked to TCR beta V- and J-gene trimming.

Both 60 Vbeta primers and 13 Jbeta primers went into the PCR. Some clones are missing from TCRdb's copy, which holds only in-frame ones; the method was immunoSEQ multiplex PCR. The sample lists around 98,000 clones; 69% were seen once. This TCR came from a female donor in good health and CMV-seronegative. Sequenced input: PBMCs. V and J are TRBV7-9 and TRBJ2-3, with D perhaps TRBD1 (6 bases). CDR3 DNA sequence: TGTGCCAGCAGCTTAGAGGGGGTCGGCCGCAGGGATACGCAGTATTTT. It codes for CASSLEGVGRRDTQYF.